This T cell receptor (beta chain) was sequenced during a study of shared clonotypes between healthy human individuals. Measured with immunoSEQ multiplex PCR; TCRdb has only the in-frame clones, and not every one. The sample contains 2 million to 2.5 million clones, approximately 95% of which appear only once. A single count supports this clone. Losses at the gene ends were 8 bases for V and 0 bases for J; bases not matched to a gene: 7. The CDR3 runs to 14 residues. Germline CDR1 SNHLY, CDR2 FYNNEI. The TCR sequence derives from a man between 18 and 29 years old in good health. Some clones in this sample may be carry-over from other donors' samples. Sequencing was done on a sample of naive CD4+ T cells from PBMCs. Subset defined: CD45RA+ positively selected. The gene calls are TRBV2 and TRBJ2-7; 7 bases line up with TRBD2. The CDR3 loop is CASPAGTNSYEQYF. The CDR3 nucleotides are TGTGCCAGCCCAGCCGGGACTAACTCCTACGAGCAGTACTTC.